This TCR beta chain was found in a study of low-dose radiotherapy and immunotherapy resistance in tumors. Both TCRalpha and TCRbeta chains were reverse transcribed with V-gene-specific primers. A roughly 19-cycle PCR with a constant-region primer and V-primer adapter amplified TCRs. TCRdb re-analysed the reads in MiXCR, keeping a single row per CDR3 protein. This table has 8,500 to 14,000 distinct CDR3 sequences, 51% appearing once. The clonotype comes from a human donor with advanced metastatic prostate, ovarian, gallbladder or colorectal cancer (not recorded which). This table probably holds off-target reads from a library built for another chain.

CDR3 residues: CASSYSGANVLTF. The CDR3 nucleotides are TGTGCCAGCAGTTACTCCGGGGCCAACGTCCTGACTTTC. The chain is built from TRBV6-6 and TRBJ2-6; D remains unclear. The CDR3 has 13 residues. Germline V lookup: CDR1 MNHNY, CDR2 SVGAGI (reference sequence). Trimming shortened V by 0 bases and J by 4 bases, and 1 base separated the two germline ends.